The 10 T cell receptor beta chains listed next were all sequenced from one sample in a study of T cell responses to AZD1222 COVID-19 vaccine. The assay was immunoSEQ multiplex PCR, and TCRdb's table has in-frame clones only and misses some. The sample lists under 200,000 clones, 90% to 95% seen once, with about 4.2% in the top ten. The source material was peripheral blood, sampled on day 0 of AZD1222 vaccination. These receptors originate from an adult in good health.

V and J are TRBV24-1 and TRBJ1-2; D uncertain. Germline V gene lookup returns CDR1 KGHDR and CDR2 SFDVKD. This CDR3 is 14 amino acids long. V shed 1 base and J shed 6 bases, with 11 bases lying between them. The CDR3 DNA reads as TGTGCCACCAGTGATTTCTGGACGGTCGATGGCTACACCTTC. As protein: CATSDFWTVDGYTF.

V is TRBV19 and J is TRBJ1-1; 9 bases line up with TRBD1. Germline V lookup: CDR1 LNHDA, CDR2 SQIVND (reference sequence). The CDR3 runs to 13 residues. Trimming at V came to 9 bases and at J to 5 bases, leaving 7 bases not matched to a gene. This chain's CDR3 is CASRGTGLTEAFF. In DNA form, the CDR3 reads TGTGCCAGCCGGGGGACAGGGCTGACTGAAGCTTTCTTT. Combining the CDR3 with reference TRBV19 and TRBJ1-1 gives the whole variable domain DGGITQSPKYLFRKEGQNVTLSCEQNLNHDAMYWYRQDPGQGLRLIYYSQIVNDFQKGDIAEGYSVSREKKESFPLTVTSAQKNPTAFYLCASRGTGLTEAFFGQGTRLTVV.

The genes are TRBV7-9 and TRBJ1-5; D not certain. V lost 6 bases, J lost 6 bases, and 9 bases lay in between. This CDR3 spans 12 amino acids. The germline V gene has CDR1 SEHNR and CDR2 FQNEAQ (reference sequence). This chain's CDR3 is CASSSRVQPQHF. The CDR3 DNA reads as TGTGCCAGCAGTTCTCGTGTTCAGCCCCAGCATTTT.

The chain has TRBV11-3 and TRBJ1-2; 9 bases are a match to TRBD1. J was trimmed by 4 bases and V by 3 bases; bases with no gene match: 9. The CDR3 totals 16 residues. Germline values: CDR1 SGHNT, CDR2 YENEEA. The CDR3 protein is CASSFSSDRGVYGYTF. CDR3 bases: TGTGCCAGCAGCTTTTCATCGGACAGGGGAGTCTATGGCTACACCTTC.

Here the CDR3 reads CASSFRFGENQPQHF. CDR3 DNA: TGTGCCAGCAGTTTCCGTTTCGGGGAGAATCAGCCCCAGCATTTT. The chain has TRBV27 and TRBJ1-5; D unresolved. Germline V gene data show CDR1 as MNHEY and CDR2 as SMNVEV (reference sequence). The CDR3 is made up of 15 amino acids. Trimming removed 3 bases from V and 4 bases from J, with 13 bases in between.

The rearrangement uses TRBV28 and TRBJ2-5; perhaps TRBD1 as D (5 bases). This CDR3 is 14 amino acids long. CDR1 and CDR2 (germline): MDHEN, SYDVKM. V was pared by 7 bases and J by 1 base, with 13 bases between. CDR3 sequence (DNA): TGTGCCAGCATTGACAGCAGGGTCCAAGAGACCCAGTACTTC. Protein product: CASIDSRVQETQYF.

The chain has TRBV13 and TRBJ1-1; 7 bases agree with TRBD1. Trimming cost V 5 bases and J 7 bases; bases outside gene matches: 10. From germline, CDR1 is PRHDT and CDR2 FYEKMQ (reference sequence). The CDR3 has 14 amino acids. As DNA, the CDR3 is TGTGCCAGCAGCCCGATGGGGACAGCCCTTGAAGCTTTCTTT. Protein sequence: CASSPMGTALEAFF.

The chain combines TRBV6-5 with TRBJ2-7, with unresolved D. V lost 7 bases, J lost 10 bases, and 17 bases lay in between. The CDR3 runs 12 residues. Germline CDR1 reads MNHEY; CDR2 reads SVGAGI. For the CDR3, the DNA is TGTGCCAGCACCTTTAATTCCCCTCTCCAGTACTTC. Its protein is CASTFNSPLQYF.

This clone was found once. The chain is built from TRBV7-6 and TRBJ1-2, with D possibly being TRBD1 (5 bases). The CDR3 covers 18 residues. Per germline, CDR1 SGHVS and CDR2 FNYEAQ. V was cut by 1 base and J by 2 bases, with 20 bases left in between. The CDR3 region is CASSLGRGEDRTNYGYTF. The CDR3 DNA sequence: TGTGCCAGCAGCTTAGGACGAGGCGAAGACAGAACAAACTATGGCTACACCTTC.

The genes are TRBV3-1 (or the pseudogene TRBV3-2) and TRBJ2-7, with D unclear. This CDR3 is built from 12 residues. Trimming shortened V by 3 bases and J by 6 bases, and 9 bases separated the two germline ends. CDR1 LGHDT and CDR2 YNNKEL come from the germline V gene (reference sequence). CDR3 loop: CASSQADTEQYF. The DNA for the CDR3 is TGTGCCAGCAGCCAGGCTGATACCGAGCAGTACTTC.